This TCR beta chain comes out of a study of control samples from healthy donors and cancer patients. The data were produced by immunoSEQ multiplex PCR, yet TCRdb's version contains in-frame clones alone and is incomplete. The sample records over 120,000 clones, 85% to 95% being singletons. Material for sequencing was PBMCs. The receptor was derived from a man between 60 and 75 years old with colorectal cancer.

CDR3 sequence: CASSEAGVHTGELFF. The CDR3 DNA sequence: TGTGCCAGCAGTGAAGCGGGGGTGCACACCGGGGAGCTGTTTTTT. The genes are TRBV2 and TRBJ2-2, with D perhaps TRBD1 or TRBD2 (5 bases each). Trimming removed 0 bases from V and 3 bases from J, with 8 bases in between. CDR1 and CDR2 from the germline V gene are SNHLY and FYNNEI. CDR3 length: 15 residues. The whole variable domain, filled in from reference TRBV2 and TRBJ2-2, reads EPEVTQTPSHQVTQMGQEVILRCVPISNHLYFYWYRQILGQKVEFLVSFYNNEISEKSEIFDDQFSVERPDGSNFTLKIRSTKLEDSAMYFCASSEAGVHTGELFFGEGSRLTVL.